This T cell receptor beta chain stems from a study of shared clonotypes between healthy human individuals. Study conclusions and caveats: The diversity represented, both genetic and in exposure history, was limited by few donors. Among the subsets, naive ones generally showed larger estimated richness than memory ones.

Regarding this clone: Its antigen is as yet unknown.

Trimming cost V 1 base and J 1 base, with 7 bases left between them. This CDR3 has 15 residues. Germline values: CDR1 SNHLY, CDR2 FYNNEI. The repertoire was sequenced with immunoSEQ multiplex PCR; TCRdb's copy has only in-frame clones and lacks some. The sample holds some 2,500,000 clones, less than 95% seen once. The donor cohort consisted entirely of Caucasian adults residing in Nashville, Tennessee. Sequencing was done on a sample of naive CD4+ T cells from PBMCs. The subset denotes: CD45RA+ positively selected. The TCR comes from a man between 18 and 35 years old in good health. Some clones in this sample may be carry-over from other donors' samples. The V gene is TRBV2, the J gene TRBJ1-4; tentative D call: TRBD1 (5 bases). CDR3 DNA: TGTGCCAGCAGTGAAGTCGGGGGAACTAATGAAAAACTGTTTTTT. Translated, it gives CASSEVGGTNEKLFF.